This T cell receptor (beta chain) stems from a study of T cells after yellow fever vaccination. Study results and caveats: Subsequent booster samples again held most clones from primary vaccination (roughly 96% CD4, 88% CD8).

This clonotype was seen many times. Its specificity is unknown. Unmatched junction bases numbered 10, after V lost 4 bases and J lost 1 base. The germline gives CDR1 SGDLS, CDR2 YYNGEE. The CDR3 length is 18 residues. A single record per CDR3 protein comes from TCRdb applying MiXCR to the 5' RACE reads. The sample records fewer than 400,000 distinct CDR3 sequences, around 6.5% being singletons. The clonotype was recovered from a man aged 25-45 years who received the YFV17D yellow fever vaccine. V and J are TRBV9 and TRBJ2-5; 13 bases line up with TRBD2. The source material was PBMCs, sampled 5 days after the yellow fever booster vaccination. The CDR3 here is CASSIAGGTSGVQETQYF. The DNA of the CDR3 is TGTGCCAGCAGCATCGCCGGTGGGACTAGCGGGGTCCAAGAGACCCAGTACTTC.